The rows below give T cell receptor beta chains drawn from one sample of a study of patients and donors after allogeneic stem cell transplantation. TCRdb used MiXCR to reprocess the RT-PCR reads, holding one entry per CDR3 protein. Of 16,000 or so distinct CDR3 sequences in the sample, roughly 27% were seen once. Sequenced: blood, either unsorted or a sorted T cell fraction (not recorded which). Receptor source: a human donor who was either an allogeneic HSCT recipient or a stem cell or donor lymphocyte infusion donor (not recorded which). It is not recorded whose cells these are; they may come from a transplant donor. Both conserved end residues are part of each CDR3.

v_call cdr3_aa
TRBV6-1 CASTRDTLGTEAFF
TRBV12-3/TRBV12-4 CASSRRPKDWEKLFF
TRBV12-3/TRBV12-4 CASSLRRMNTEAFF
TRBV20-1 CSARVHRQSSYEQYF
TRBV10-3 CAIRGTGSYEQYF
TRBV5-1 CASSQQGNEQYF
TRBV20-1 CSAKRGPNTDTQYF
TRBV7-8 CASSLASLGQYF
TRBV7-9 CASSSGVGYGYTF
TRBV20-1 CSAPQGPLSYNSPLHF
TRBV4-1 CASSQDRTGRPSNYGYTF
TRBV28 CASSHAAAPLHF
TRBV30 CAWSVRRTYGYTF
TRBV4-1 CASSQEGGPNYGYTF
TRBV12-3/TRBV12-4 CASSLTGGRVGTEAFF
TRBV5-1 CASSLRPGDANYGYTF
TRBV12-3/TRBV12-4 CASSSRLSGYGYTF
TRBV28 CASSLASFSPLHF
TRBV5-1 CASSLSRAYEQYF
TRBV5-1 CASSPVGQWRGKLFF
TRBV20-1 CSATTTANYGYTF
TRBV4-2 CASSHSTGTGNNEKLFF
TRBV7-2 CASSWTGGQPQHF
TRBV7-6 CASSSGRSNSPLHF
TRBV9 CASSPDPSGGYEQYF
TRBV20-1 CSARQSTSGANVLTF
TRBV5-1 CASSLEGDSNSPLHF
TRBV28 CASVLRGAGLYGYTF
TRBV3-1 CASSQPGLAGPTDTQYF
TRBV5-5 CASSRQPRGAPDTQYF
TRBV5-1 CASNLRGVNTEAFF
TRBV6-6 CASSFPPQGNQPQHF
TRBV24-1 CATSGLGLKFF
TRBV6-5 CASSYSLTPGTSPLHF
TRBV6-6 CASSRGTGIMNTEAFF
TRBV7-9 CASSLGSNTGELFF
TRBV10-3 CAISEQGSGNTIYF
TRBV6-1 CASSEARDEKLFF
TRBV12-3/TRBV12-4 CASSRTSLRDRDYGYTF
TRBV11-2 CASSLDYLGNTIYF
TRBV5-1 CASGTANYGYTF
TRBV28 CASSLGNYGYTF
TRBV5-1 CASSFQASNTEAFF
TRBV6-2/TRBV6-3 CASSYHRIMPSPNYGYTF
TRBV12-3/TRBV12-4 CASSFRGFNNQPQHF
TRBV6-4 CASSDSNNSPYHYEQYF
TRBV4-3 CASSQFRDAEAFF
TRBV5-1 CASSQGLAGAYNEQFF
TRBV12-3/TRBV12-4 CASSEQGLDYGYTF
TRBV1 CTSSQPGQGNSYNSPLHF
TRBV5-1 CASSLSGGNTEAFF